This is a list of T cell receptor beta chains from one sample in a study of spatial heterogeneity in lung cancer. TCRdb passed the 5' RACE reads through MiXCR, listing each CDR3 protein once. The data hold 40,000 to 55,000 distinct CDR3 sequences, with around 7% observed a single time. The specimen was PBMCs, collected at surgery. The receptors stem from a female donor with early-stage non-small cell lung cancer. Both conserved end residues are part of each CDR3. A D gene is named only where the DNA matches it firmly. A clone size is listed for some rows: how often the clone was seen (once, few, many), or a class if it is expanded.

size,D,V,J,CDR3,DNA
many,NA,TRBV29-1,TRBJ2-2,CSVYGTGELFF,TGCAGCGTTTACGGCACCGGGGAGCTGTTTTTT
NA,NA,TRBV10-3,TRBJ1-2,CAISHRENYGYTF,TGTGCCATAAGTCACAGGGAAAACTATGGCTACACCTTC
NA,NA,TRBV10-1,TRBJ2-1,CASSESGRRPGVYNEQFF,TGCGCCAGCAGTGAGTCGGGGCGAAGACCGGGAGTCTACAATGAGCAGTTCTTC
few,NA,TRBV5-1,TRBJ2-3,CASSWTNSREDTQYF,TGCGCCAGCAGCTGGACTAACTCGCGGGAAGATACGCAGTATTTT
few,TRBD1,TRBV20-1,TRBJ1-1,CSAPGTGGAEAFF,TGCAGTGCACCCGGGACAGGGGGGGCTGAAGCTTTCTTT
few,NA,TRBV20-1,TRBJ2-7,CSASSAGEQYF,TGCAGTGCTAGTTCCGCGGGGGAGCAGTACTTC
many,NA,TRBV18,TRBJ1-5,CASSQGGPNQPQHF,TGTGCCAGCTCACAGGGGGGCCCCAATCAGCCCCAGCATTTT
few,NA,TRBV20-1,TRBJ2-2,CSARELANTGELFF,TGCAGTGCTCGGGAATTGGCCAACACCGGGGAGCTGTTTTTT
many,NA,TRBV9,TRBJ1-1,CASSVYQGTEAFF,TGTGCCAGCAGCGTTTATCAGGGGACTGAAGCTTTCTTT
many,NA,TRBV7-9,TRBJ1-1,CAYTKGSGTEAFF,TGTGCCTATACTAAGGGCAGCGGCACTGAAGCTTTCTTT
NA,NA,TRBV6-7,TRBJ2-7,CASRIGLLPEEEQYF,TGTGCCAGCAGGATTGGACTGTTGCCGGAGGAGGAGCAGTACTTC
many,TRBD1,TRBV7-2,TRBJ1-2,CASSSGQDYGYTF,TGTGCCAGCAGCTCCGGACAGGACTATGGCTACACCTTC
NA,NA,TRBV20-1,TRBJ2-2,CSARQIGELFF,TGCAGTGCTCGACAAATCGGGGAGCTGTTTTTT
few,NA,TRBV11-3,TRBJ1-1,CASSFSVNTEAFF,TGTGCCAGCAGCTTTTCGGTCAACACTGAAGCTTTCTTT
many,NA,TRBV29-1,TRBJ1-4,CSVCRGLNEKLFF,TGCAGCGTGTGCCGGGGCCTGAATGAAAAACTGTTTTTT
NA,TRBD1,TRBV6-1,TRBJ1-3,CASSGPNRGSGNTIYF,TGTGCCAGCAGTGGCCCTAACAGGGGATCTGGAAACACCATATATTTT